This T cell receptor (beta chain) was obtained from a study of T cell changes during pregnancy in multiple sclerosis. This table comes from immunoSEQ multiplex PCR, and its TCRdb copy is limited to in-frame clones, with some not included. The repertoire consists of approximately 90,000 clones, with less than 95% occurring once and the leading ten covering under 0.95%. The J segment lost 6 bases and the V segment lost 6 bases, leaving 7 bases of the junction unmatched. Germline-derived CDR1 and CDR2 are SNHLY and FYNNEI. The CDR3 is 15 residues long. Material: peripheral blood, obtained before pregnancy. The source is a female donor with multiple sclerosis, enrolled in a pregnancy study. The chain joins TRBV2 to TRBJ2-1; 11 bases fit TRBD1. The CDR3 region is CASSRTGGALNEQFF. The DNA of the CDR3 is TGTGCCAGCAGCCGGACAGGGGGCGCGCTCAATGAGCAGTTCTTC.